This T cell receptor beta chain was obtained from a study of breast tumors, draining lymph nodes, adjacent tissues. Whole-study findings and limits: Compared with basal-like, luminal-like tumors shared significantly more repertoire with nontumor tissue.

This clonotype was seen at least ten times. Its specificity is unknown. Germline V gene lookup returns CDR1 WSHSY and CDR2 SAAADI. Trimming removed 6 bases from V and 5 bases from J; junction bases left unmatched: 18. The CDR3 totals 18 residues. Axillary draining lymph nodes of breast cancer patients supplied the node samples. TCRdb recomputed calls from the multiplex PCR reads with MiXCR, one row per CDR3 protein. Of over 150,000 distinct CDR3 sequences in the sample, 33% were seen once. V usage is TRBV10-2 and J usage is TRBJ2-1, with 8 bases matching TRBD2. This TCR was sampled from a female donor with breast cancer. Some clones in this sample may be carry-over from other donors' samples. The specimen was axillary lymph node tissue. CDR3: CASRAGVAGSPINNEQFF. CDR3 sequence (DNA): TGCGCCAGCAGGGCTGGGGTAGCGGGGTCGCCGATCAACAATGAGCAGTTCTTC.